The present entry profiles one T cell receptor beta chain with its context. Its antigen remains unidentified. No much larger clone is present one base from it, and per-base qualities are unavailable. The time point label corresponds to: less than five weeks on oral tofacitinib. Explained via the paper, the treatment or condition label denotes: oral pan-JAK inhibitor, 5-10 mg twice daily. Peripheral blood and lesional scalp punch biopsies were obtained from patients with alopecia areata. After PBMCs were isolated by density centrifugation and stained for CD3, CD4 and CD8, a FACSAria was used to sort CD4+ and CD8+ T cells. The CDR3 numbers 14 residues from cysteine through phenylalanine. Only CDR3 DNA remains: 42 bases, in frame from the first base. The library was produced with the immunoSEQ multiplex PCR assay. To provide template for TCR sequencing, every sample had RNA extracted and reverse transcribed into cDNA. SuperScript III was used to make first-strand cDNA, primed with a 2:1 mix of oligo-dT and random hexamers. A synthetic immune receptor repertoire was used to measure amplification bias, and any remaining bias was corrected computationally. The published analysis was carried out like this. After raw reads were preprocessed to remove errors, the CDR3 was defined following IMGT conventions as running from the conserved cysteine to phenylalanine. Clonality was computed as 1 minus the Shannon entropy, with the entropy normalized by log2 of the number of productive unique TCRs. Whether scalp clones were CD4 or CD8 was inferred by matching scalp TCRbeta sequences against CD4 and CD8 repertoires sorted from blood. TCRdb holds this immuneACCESS table with in-frame rearrangements only. Some clones are missing; in checked studies, unresolved V genes explain under half, and the rest has no known cause. V and J calls and clone size are copied from that table; D and trimming were computed from the DNA. This sample holds about 150,000 clones; around 50% were observed only once. The ten largest clonotypes hold 15% of the sample.

The record originates from a study of CD8+ T cells in alopecia areata listed by TCRdb under 2018. For the study in its entirety: The treated patients took part in an open-label pilot trial in which moderate-to-severe alopecia areata was treated with oral tofacitinib at 5 to 10 mg twice daily. Tofacitinib was administered for 6 to 18 months, and 6 months of follow-up off drug were then conducted to assess delayed response and recurrence. In humans, TCRbeta sequencing was performed on scalp tissue and on sorted CD4+ and CD8+ peripheral blood T cells from healthy controls and from patients with patchy or totalis/universalis alopecia areata. Clonality in the scalp was compared among normal scalp (n=4), patchy alopecia areata scalp (n=8), and alopecia totalis/universalis scalp (n=8). For the treated patients, the SALT score, which quantifies what percentage of scalp surface area is affected, served as the measure of disease severity. TCRbeta CDR3 regions were amplified by immunoSEQ multiplex PCR with 35 Vbeta forward and 13 Jbeta reverse primers. High-throughput TCRbeta sequencing was used to examine T cell clonal expansion in alopecia areata in both the C3H/HeJ mouse model and human patients. Biopsies were taken from tofacitinib-treated patients at baseline and again at 4 and 24 weeks into treatment, and several of those patients also had a later scalp biopsy. The RNA source kit depended on sample type: the PAXgene miRNA kit for fixed scalp, the miRNeasy kit for PBMCs, and the RNeasy kit for mouse skin. Paper-wide results and their limitations: Tofacitinib significantly lowered scalp clonality and the number of expanded CD8+ clones among the top 100 scalp clones. Because the treated cohort was small and included a single nonresponder, larger studies are needed to assess links between baseline CD8+ expansion and response. Compared with normal scalp, lesional scalp had higher clonality and more expanded CD8+ clones, particularly in alopecia totalis/universalis, a pattern that suggests antigenic drive. Shared TCR sequences between patients were less evident than in mice, which may be partly attributable to HLA diversity in the patient population. During tofacitinib treatment, many expanded lesional clones remained in scalp and blood, and this persistence may partly explain relapse after treatment is stopped. Unlike mouse skin, where gammadelta T cells dominate, normal human skin contains resident alphabeta T cells that get sequenced too, which complicates analysis of the scalp TCR repertoire.

Sequenced here: CD8+ T cells sorted from blood, sampled at week 4, from a patient treated with tofacitinib. The sequence joins TRBV21-1 to TRBJ2-5; the table's TRBD2 call for D was not verified on the DNA. TRBV21-1 represents a pseudogene. This sequence originates from a human donor with alopecia areata. The nucleotides are TGTGCCAGCAGCTACAGGACTAGCCAAGAGACCCAGTACTTC. Its protein reads: CASSYRTSQETQYF.